A single sample is the source of the 30 T cell receptor beta chains below, sequenced in a study of cytomegalovirus exposure and HLA in healthy donors. It was with 60 Vbeta and 13 Jbeta primers that the PCR ran. Sequencing used immunoSEQ multiplex PCR; TCRdb keeps in-frame clones, though not all of them. The repertoire consists of 150,000 to 200,000 clones, with about 62% occurring once and the leading ten covering about 2.9%. Input material: PBMCs. The source of these receptors is a man aged 40-50 years in good health and CMV-seronegative.

This rearrangement joins TRBV6-5 to TRBJ1-1; possible D gene TRBD1, 5 bases. V lost 0 bases to trimming and J lost 11 bases, with 13 bases between them. Germline lookup yields CDR1 MNHEY and CDR2 SVGAGI. The CDR3 consists of 13 residues. This CDR3 reads CASSYSRQGDAFF. The CDR3 nucleotides are TGTGCCAGCAGTTACTCAAGGCAGGGCGACGCTTTCTTT.

The chain uses TRBV5-1 and TRBJ1-1; perhaps TRBD1 as D (5 bases). The CDR3 loop spans 13 amino acids. Trimming shortened V by 3 bases and J by 4 bases, and 10 bases separated the two germline ends. Germline CDR1 reads SGHRS; CDR2 reads YFSETQ. The CDR3 spells CASSWGEGTEAFF. The CDR3 DNA is TGCGCCAGCAGCTGGGGGGAGGGCACTGAAGCTTTCTTT.

The chain carries TRBV18 and TRBJ2-5, with 7 bases aligning to TRBD2. V dropped 1 base and J dropped 0; count of bases not matched to a gene: 5. The CDR3 is made up of 16 amino acids. CDR1 and CDR2 from the germline V gene are KGHSH and LQKENI. In nucleotides, the CDR3 is TGTGCCAGCTCACCACTTCCTGGGACTAACCAAGAGACCCAGTACTTC. The encoded protein is CASSPLPGTNQETQYF.

The chain links TRBV4-1 to TRBJ2-6; D is possibly TRBD2 (6 bases). Germline V CDR1 and CDR2: MGHRA, YSYEKL. V was pared by 1 base and J by 1 base, with 14 bases between. This CDR3 is built from 18 residues. Here the CDR3 DNA reads TGCGCCAGCAGCCAAGGGGGAGGACTTAAATCTGGGGCCAACGTCCTGACTTTC. Translating it yields CASSQGGGLKSGANVLTF.

This chain connects TRBV7-9 to TRBJ1-2, with 9 bases aligning to TRBD1. The J segment lost 13 bases and the V segment lost 4 bases, leaving 16 bases of the junction unmatched. CDR1 is SEHNR and CDR2 is FQNEAQ in the germline V gene (reference sequence). This CDR3 comprises 15 residues. The CDR3: CASSSSTRTGEDITF. The DNA for the CDR3 is TGTGCCAGCAGCTCCAGCACCAGGACAGGGGAAGATATCACCTTC.

This clone was observed a handful of times. The gene calls are TRBV9 and TRBJ2-3; the D is unclear. The CDR3 consists of 15 residues. Germline V gene data show CDR1 as SGDLS and CDR2 as YYNGEE. Trimming took 0 bases from V and 4 from J, leaving 12 bases between them. CDR3 sequence reads: CASSVEGSPADTQYF. CDR3 in DNA: TGTGCCAGCAGCGTAGAAGGTAGCCCCGCAGATACGCAGTATTTT.

The chain recombines TRBV11-1 with TRBJ1-2, with 7 positions matching TRBD1. This CDR3 spans 13 amino acids. V shed 1 base, J shed 6 bases, and the junction held 2 bases outside the gene matches. The germline gives CDR1 SGHAT, CDR2 FQDESV (reference sequence). The CDR3 DNA follows: TGTGCCAGCAGCTTAGACAGGGGTGATGGCTACACCTTC. Amino acids: CASSLDRGDGYTF.

V gene TRBV25-1 combines with J gene TRBJ1-4, with D unclear. Germline assignment: CDR1 MGHDK and CDR2 SYGVNS. The V end was cut by 3 bases, the J end by 4 bases, with 6 bases between. This CDR3 has 13 amino acids. CDR3 coding DNA: TGTGCCAGCAGTGATTCGTTTAATGAAAAACTGTTTTTT. Protein product: CASSDSFNEKLFF.

The chain recombines TRBV5-1 with TRBJ2-3; 12 bases line up with TRBD1. The ends lost 6 bases at V and 6 bases at J; junction bases unmatched: 2. Germline assignment: CDR1 SGHRS and CDR2 YFSETQ. This CDR3 comprises 13 residues. CDR3 in amino acids: CASMGQGADTQYF. Here the CDR3 DNA reads TGCGCCAGCATGGGACAGGGGGCCGATACGCAGTATTTT. The entire variable domain, with the rest obtained from reference TRBV5-1 and TRBJ2-3, is as follows: KAGVTQTPRYLIKTRGQQVTLSCSPISGHRSVSWYQQTPGQGLQFLFEYFSETQRNKGNFPGRFSGRQFSNSRSEMNVSTLELGDSALYLCASMGQGADTQYFGPGTRLTVL.

CDR3 sequence: CASSLDTGREKLFF. The DNA of the CDR3 is TGCGCCAGCAGCTTGGACACAGGACGCGAAAAACTGTTTTTT. The chain recombines TRBV5-1 with TRBJ1-4; D is possibly TRBD1 (5 bases). V gave up 0 bases and J gave up 8 bases, with 11 bases separating them. CDR1 and CDR2 (germline): SGHRS, YFSETQ. There are 14 residues in the CDR3.

The chain combines TRBV7-9 with TRBJ1-1; D is perhaps TRBD1 (5 bases). The germline gives CDR1 SEHNR, CDR2 FQNEAQ (reference sequence). The length of the CDR3 is 15 residues. V dropped 6 bases and J dropped 4 bases, with 18 bases sitting between them. CDR3 sequence: CASSPRVSEFTEAFF. Written as DNA, the CDR3 is TGTGCCAGCAGTCCCAGGGTCAGCGAATTCACTGAAGCTTTCTTT.

This clone was seen a few times. This chain connects TRBV10-1 to TRBJ2-7; 9 nucleotides line up with TRBD2. The V segment lost 7 bases and the J segment 2 bases; nucleotides outside the gene matches: 9. The CDR3 runs to 15 residues. The germline gives CDR1 WNHNN, CDR2 SYGVQD (reference sequence). The CDR3: CASIHSGGPPYEQYF. The CDR3 DNA sequence: TGCGCCAGCATCCATAGCGGGGGCCCACCCTACGAGCAGTACTTC.

This clone showed up just once. This chain connects TRBV29-1 to TRBJ2-7; 10 nucleotides match TRBD1. Germline V gene data show CDR1 as SQVTM and CDR2 as ANQGSEA. V lost 1 base and J lost 3; bases outside the gene matches: 3. CDR3 length: 14 residues. The CDR3 sequence is CSVEAGTGVYEQYF. Here the CDR3 DNA reads TGCAGCGTTGAAGCCGGGACAGGGGTCTACGAGCAGTACTTC.

The chain joins TRBV6-5 to TRBJ2-7, with no clear D. V was pared by 0 bases and J by 0 bases, with 9 bases between. The CDR3 sequence is 15 residues long. Germline CDR1 is MNHEY and CDR2 is SVGAGI. The CDR3 bases are TGTGCCAGCAGTTACTCGATTGACATCTCCTACGAGCAGTACTTC. This gives the protein CASSYSIDISYEQYF.

This clone has a handful of counts. This rearrangement joins TRBV5-4 to TRBJ2-4, with D possibly TRBD2 on 5 matching bases. The CDR3 has 16 amino acids. Germline CDR1 reads SGHNT; CDR2 reads YYREEE (reference sequence). The V gene lost 3 bases and the J gene lost 0 bases, with 13 bases spanning the gap. The CDR3 region has the DNA TGTGCCAGCAGCTCCCCGGGGAAGCTAGCCAAAAACATTCAGTACTTC. Translating gives CASSSPGKLAKNIQYF.

This rearrangement joins TRBV5-5 to TRBJ1-1, with 9 bases identical to TRBD1. The CDR3 length is 13 residues. The germline V gene has CDR1 SGHKS and CDR2 YYEKEE (reference sequence). The trim removed 4 bases at V and 5 bases at J, leaving 3 bases unmatched. The CDR3 DNA reads as TGTGCCAGCAGCCTGACAGGGGGTACTGAAGCTTTCTTT. This gives the protein CASSLTGGTEAFF.

This sequence joins TRBV30 and TRBJ2-2, with D possibly being TRBD1 (6 bases). Germline CDR1 and CDR2: GTSNPN and SVGIG (reference sequence). CDR3 size: 13 residues. The V gene lost 5 bases and the J gene lost 1 base, with 8 bases spanning the gap. CDR3 amino acids: CAWLTGNTGELFF. CDR3 coding DNA: TGTGCCTGGTTGACAGGGAACACCGGGGAGCTGTTTTTT.

This chain joins TRBV19 and TRBJ1-5; D uncertain. The germline V and J ends were trimmed by 5 bases and 4 bases, with 9 bases remaining between them. CDR3 length: 13 amino acids. Germline V CDR1 and CDR2: LNHDA, SQIVND (reference sequence). CDR3 nucleotides: TGTGCCAGTAGTGAGGAGAGGAATCAGCCCCAGCATTTT. It encodes CASSEERNQPQHF.

This clone was seen a handful of times. An end of the junction does not agree with germline; a read error may underlie this. This sequence joins TRBV6-5 and TRBJ2-1; 8 bases map to TRBD2. Looked up from germline, CDR1 is MNHEY and CDR2 is SVGAGI. The CDR3 extends over 15 amino acids. As DNA, the CDR3 is TGTGCCAGCAGTCCCTGGACTAGCCTCTACGATGAGCAGTTCTTC. Translation gives CASSPWTSLYDEQFF.

This clone has just a few counts. The chain recombines TRBV4-3 with TRBJ2-3; 7 bases line up with TRBD1. Germline V gives CDR1 LGHNA, CDR2 YSLEER. The junction had 5 bases not matched to a gene; V was cut back by 4 bases and J by 4 bases. This CDR3 has 14 residues. The CDR3 protein is CASSLRQGPDTQYF. CDR3 in DNA: TGCGCCAGCAGCCTCAGACAGGGCCCAGATACGCAGTATTTT.

This chain links TRBV4-2 with TRBJ2-5; 9 bases match TRBD2. Germline CDR1 and CDR2: LGHNA and YNFKEQ. V shed 1 base and J 5 bases; nucleotides not matched to a gene: 14. The CDR3 is 18 residues long. For the CDR3, the DNA is TGTGCCAGCAGCCAAGGGGGAGGAGAGCGGGAGGTGGTTGAGACCCAGTACTTC. This translates into CASSQGGGEREVVETQYF.

The CDR3 coding sequence is TGTGCCAGCAGCTTAGCGGGGACAAACCCTGAAGCTTTCTTT. It specifies CASSLAGTNPEAFF. The rearrangement uses TRBV7-9 and TRBJ1-1; tentative D call: TRBD1 (6 bases). This CDR3 has 14 amino acids. V dropped 0 bases and J dropped 6 bases, with 11 bases sitting between them. CDR1 and CDR2 (germline): SEHNR, FQNEAQ (reference sequence).

This chain links TRBV5-4 with TRBJ2-5, with 11 bases that match TRBD2. The CDR3 length is 14 residues. The germline V gene encodes CDR1 SGHNT and CDR2 YYREEE (reference sequence). Trimming removed 5 bases from V and 5 bases from J; junction bases left unmatched: 5. DNA for the CDR3: TGTGCCAGCAGTATAGCGGGAGGGGTGGAGACCCAGTACTTC. This encodes CASSIAGGVETQYF.

This chain links TRBV30 with TRBJ1-3; unclear D gene. The CDR3 is 15 residues long. With 0 bases removed from V and 3 bases from J, the gap between germline ends came to 12 bases. Germline CDR1 GTSNPN, CDR2 SVGIG (reference sequence). The CDR3 DNA follows: TGTGCCTGGAGTGTTGACTTGATCCTTGGAAACACCATATATTTT. Protein product: CAWSVDLILGNTIYF.

This sequence joins TRBV7-8 and TRBJ2-3, with TRBD2 matching over 11 bases. The CDR3 runs 15 residues. In germline, CDR1 is SGHVS, CDR2 FQNEAQ. Losses at the gene ends were 5 bases for V and 1 base for J; bases not matched to a gene: 2. Here the CDR3 DNA reads TGTGCCAGCAGCCTGGGACTAGCGGGCACAGATACGCAGTATTTT. Amino acid sequence: CASSLGLAGTDTQYF.

This clone was recorded a few times. V and J are TRBV15 and TRBJ2-1; tentatively, D is TRBD2 (5 bases). V was pared by 8 bases and J by 6 bases, with 17 bases between. Looked up from germline, CDR1 is LNHNV and CDR2 is YYDKDF (reference sequence). The CDR3 is 14 residues long. CDR3 region: CATGSWGVGNEQFF. The CDR3 DNA reads as TGTGCCACCGGGTCTTGGGGAGTCGGCAATGAGCAGTTCTTC.

The gene calls are TRBV6-4 and TRBJ1-1; TRBD1 aligns across 8 bases. The CDR3 spans 13 residues. V was clipped by 5 bases and J by 6 bases; unmatched bases: 5. Looked up from germline, CDR1 is MRHNA and CDR2 is SNTAGT. CDR3 loop: CASSFDRGAEAFF. CDR3 coding DNA: TGTGCCAGCAGTTTCGACAGGGGAGCTGAAGCTTTCTTT.

This clone was seen only a few times. The J gene is TRBJ2-1, the V gene TRBV7-3; 7 positions agree with TRBD2. The V and J ends lost 2 bases and 8 bases, in that order; junction bases with no gene match: 6. Germline V CDR1 and CDR2: SGHTA, FQGTGA. The CDR3 sequence is 14 residues long. Here the CDR3 reads CASSLSLAAHEQFF. CDR3 DNA: TGTGCCAGCAGCTTATCCCTAGCGGCCCATGAGCAGTTCTTC.

This chain links TRBV13 with TRBJ2-3, with a tentative D call TRBD2 (5 bases). V was shortened by 0 bases and J by 2 bases, with 9 bases between the two germline ends. Germline V gene sequence: CDR1 PRHDT, CDR2 FYEKMQ (reference sequence). This CDR3 comprises 15 residues. The CDR3 loop reads CASSLGLGSTDTQYF. Here the CDR3 DNA reads TGTGCCAGCAGCTTAGGACTAGGTTCCACAGATACGCAGTATTTT. The full variable domain, rest sourced from reference TRBV13 and TRBJ2-3, is AAGVIQSPRHLIKEKRETATLKCYPIPRHDTVYWYQQGPGQDPQFLISFYEKMQSDKGSIPDRFSAQQFSDYHSELNMSSLELGDSALYFCASSLGLGSTDTQYFGPGTRLTVL.

V usage is TRBV4-3 and J usage is TRBJ1-4; 7 positions match TRBD1. The CDR3 contains 15 residues. V trimming: 4 bases; J trimming: 4 bases; junction bases outside the gene matches: 6. The germline CDR1 and CDR2 sequences are LGHNA and YSLEER. The CDR3 DNA is TGCGCCAGCAGCCCCAAGGGACAGTTTAATGAAAAACTGTTTTTT. Amino acid sequence: CASSPKGQFNEKLFF.